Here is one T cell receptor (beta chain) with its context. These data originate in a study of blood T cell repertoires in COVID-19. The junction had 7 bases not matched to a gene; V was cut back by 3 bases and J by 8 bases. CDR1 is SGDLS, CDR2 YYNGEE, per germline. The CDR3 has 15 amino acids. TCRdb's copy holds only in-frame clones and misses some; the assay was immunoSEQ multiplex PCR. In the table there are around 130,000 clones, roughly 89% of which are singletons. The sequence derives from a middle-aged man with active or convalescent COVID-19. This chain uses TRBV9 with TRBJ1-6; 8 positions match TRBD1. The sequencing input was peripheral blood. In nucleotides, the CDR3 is TGTGCCAGCAGCGCGACAGGGGTCCCGCATTCACCCCTCCACTTT. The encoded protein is CASSATGVPHSPLHF.